The rows below give T cell receptor beta chains drawn from one sample of a study of blood T cell repertoires in COVID-19. Measured with immunoSEQ multiplex PCR; TCRdb has only the in-frame clones, and not every one. The sample includes approximately 350,000 clones, about 90% of them seen just once. The sample comprised peripheral blood. The receptors come from a woman aged 45-65 years with COVID-19, enrolled during active disease. Each CDR3 is given with its conserved first and last residue. The order of the fields is V gene, J gene, D gene, clone size, CDR3 length, CDR3 protein, CDR3 DNA. The D gene is left open where the match is weak. Size is omitted from some rows. Given values are once, few, many or a class for expanded clones.

>TRBV5-1|TRBJ1-2|TRBD1|-|15
CASSERTGGAYGYTF
TGCGCCAGCAGCGAAAGGACAGGGGGCGCGTATGGCTACACCTTC
>TRBV30|TRBJ2-7|TRBD2|-|14
CAWSGAGGPYEQYF
TGTGCCTGGAGTGGGGCGGGAGGGCCCTACGAGCAGTACTTC
>TRBV18|TRBJ1-2|TRBD1|-|17
CASSPLSIGQGWYGYTF
TGTGCCAGCTCACCACTCTCGATTGGACAGGGGTGGTATGGCTACACCTTC
>TRBV7-3|TRBJ2-3|TRBD2|-|16
CASSFGLAGTQGTQYF
TGTGCCAGCAGCTTCGGACTAGCGGGAACTCAGGGGACGCAGTATTTT
>TRBV11-3|TRBJ2-1|TRBD2|-|20
CASSLEPGLAGGPSRNEQFF
TGTGCCAGCAGCTTAGAACCGGGACTAGCGGGAGGGCCTTCGAGGAATGAGCAGTTCTTC
>TRBV13|TRBJ2-7|-|-|13
CASSQLAYYEQYF
TGTGCCAGCAGCCAACTAGCCTACTACGAGCAGTACTTC
>TRBV3-1/TRBV3-2|TRBJ2-3|-|-|15
CASSQEALSADTQYF
TGTGCCAGCAGCCAAGAAGCGCTTAGCGCAGATACGCAGTATTTT
>TRBV5-5|TRBJ2-1|-|-|13
CASSSPPGYEQFF
TGTGCCAGCAGCTCCCCTCCAGGTTATGAGCAGTTCTTC
>TRBV7-8|TRBJ2-7|-|-|15
CASSLSPGYSYEQYF
TGTGCCAGCAGCTTATCCCCGGGGTACAGCTACGAGCAGTACTTC
>TRBV18|TRBJ1-4|TRBD1|-|15
CASSMGQGRNEKLFF
TGTGCCAGCTCAATGGGACAGGGGAGAAATGAAAAACTGTTTTTT
>TRBV5-4|TRBJ2-5|TRBD2|-|17
CASSLAGGGRTVETQYF
TGTGCCAGCAGCTTGGCCGGGGGGGGGCGCACGGTCGAGACCCAGTACTTC
>TRBV6-5|TRBJ1-1|TRBD1|-|14
CASSRDRGLDEAFF
TGTGCCAGCAGCCGGGACAGGGGGCTGGATGAAGCTTTCTTT
>TRBV7-2|TRBJ1-2|-|once|15
CASSLNRVTHYGYTF
TGTGCCAGCAGCTTAAACAGGGTCACGCACTATGGCTACACCTTC
>TRBV4-1|TRBJ2-6|-|-|18
CASSPGAFSTSGANVLTF
TGCGCCAGCAGCCCAGGCGCATTTTCAACCTCTGGGGCCAACGTCCTGACTTTC
>TRBV5-4|TRBJ2-5|TRBD2|-|15
CASSLPGLAGETQYF
TGTGCCAGCAGCTTACCGGGACTAGCGGGAGAGACCCAGTACTTC
>TRBV13|TRBJ2-1|TRBD2|-|15
CASSSIAGAVGEQFF
TGTGCCAGCAGCTCTATAGCGGGAGCCGTGGGTGAGCAGTTCTTC
>TRBV29-1|TRBJ1-2|TRBD1|-|11
CSDDRDYGYTF
TGCAGCGACGACAGGGACTATGGCTACACCTTC